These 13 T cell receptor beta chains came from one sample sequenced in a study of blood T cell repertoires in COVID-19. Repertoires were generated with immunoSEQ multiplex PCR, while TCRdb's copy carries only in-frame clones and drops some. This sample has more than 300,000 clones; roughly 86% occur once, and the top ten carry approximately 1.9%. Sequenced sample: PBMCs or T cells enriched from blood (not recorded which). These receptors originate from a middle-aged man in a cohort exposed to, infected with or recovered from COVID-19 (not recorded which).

The CDR3 reads CASRLQGGNSPLHF. The CDR3 DNA sequence: TGTGCCAGCAGATTACAGGGAGGTAATTCACCCCTCCACTTT. This chain connects TRBV27 to TRBJ1-6, with D perhaps matching TRBD1 (6 bases). Trimming took off 6 bases at V and 6 bases at J, with 12 bases between the two ends. CDR3 length equals 14 residues. CDR1 and CDR2 (germline): MNHEY, SMNVEV (reference sequence).

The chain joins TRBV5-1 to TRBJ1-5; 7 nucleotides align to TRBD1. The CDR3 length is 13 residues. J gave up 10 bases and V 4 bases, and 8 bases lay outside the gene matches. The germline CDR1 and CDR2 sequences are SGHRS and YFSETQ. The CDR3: CASSLAGQSPQHF. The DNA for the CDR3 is TGCGCCAGCAGCCTGGCGGGACAGAGCCCCCAGCATTTT. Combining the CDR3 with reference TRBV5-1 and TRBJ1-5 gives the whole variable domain KAGVTQTPRYLIKTRGQQVTLSCSPISGHRSVSWYQQTPGQGLQFLFEYFSETQRNKGNFPGRFSGRQFSNSRSEMNVSTLELGDSALYLCASSLAGQSPQHFGDGTRLSIL.

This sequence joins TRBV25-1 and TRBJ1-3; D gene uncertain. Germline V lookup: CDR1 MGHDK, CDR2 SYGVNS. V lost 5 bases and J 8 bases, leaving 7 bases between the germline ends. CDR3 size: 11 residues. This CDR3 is CASSLRDTIYF. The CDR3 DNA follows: TGTGCCAGCAGTTTGAGAGACACCATATATTTT.

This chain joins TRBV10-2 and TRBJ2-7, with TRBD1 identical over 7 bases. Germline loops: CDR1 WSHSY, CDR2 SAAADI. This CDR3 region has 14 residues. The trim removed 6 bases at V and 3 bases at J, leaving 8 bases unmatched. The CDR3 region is CASRSGQTYYEQYF. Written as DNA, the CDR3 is TGCGCCAGCAGGTCGGGACAGACTTACTACGAGCAGTACTTC.

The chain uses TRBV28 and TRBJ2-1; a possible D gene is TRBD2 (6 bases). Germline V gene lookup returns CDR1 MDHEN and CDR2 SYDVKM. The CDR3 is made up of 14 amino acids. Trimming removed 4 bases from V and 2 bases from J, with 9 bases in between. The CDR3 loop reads CASSSGVPYNEQFF. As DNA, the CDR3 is TGTGCCAGCAGTTCGGGAGTACCCTACAATGAGCAGTTCTTC.

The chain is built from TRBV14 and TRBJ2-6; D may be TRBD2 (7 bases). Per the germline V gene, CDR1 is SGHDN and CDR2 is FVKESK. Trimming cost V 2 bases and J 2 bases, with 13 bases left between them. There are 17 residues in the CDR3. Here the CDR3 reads CASSQLGGAAGANVLTF. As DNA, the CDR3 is TGTGCCAGCAGCCAACTGGGGGGGGCGGCTGGGGCCAACGTCCTGACTTTC.

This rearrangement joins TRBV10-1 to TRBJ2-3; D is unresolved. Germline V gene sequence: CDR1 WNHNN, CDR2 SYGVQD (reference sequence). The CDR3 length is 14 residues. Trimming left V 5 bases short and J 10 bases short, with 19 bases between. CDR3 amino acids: CASSPGRLGGAQYF. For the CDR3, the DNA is TGCGCCAGCAGTCCCGGCCGTCTCGGTGGAGCGCAGTATTTT.

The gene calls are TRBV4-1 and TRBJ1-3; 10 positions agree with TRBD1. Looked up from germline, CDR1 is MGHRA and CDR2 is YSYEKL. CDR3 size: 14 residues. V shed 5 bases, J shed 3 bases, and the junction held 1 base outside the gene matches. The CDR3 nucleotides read TGCGCCAGCAGCAGGACAGGGGGTGGAAACACCATATATTTT. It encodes CASSRTGGGNTIYF.

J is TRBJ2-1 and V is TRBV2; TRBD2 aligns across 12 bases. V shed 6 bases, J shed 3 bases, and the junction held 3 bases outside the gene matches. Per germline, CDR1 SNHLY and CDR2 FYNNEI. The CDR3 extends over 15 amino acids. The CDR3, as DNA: TGTGCCAGCAGAGGACTAGCGGGACGCTACAATGAGCAGTTCTTC. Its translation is CASRGLAGRYNEQFF.

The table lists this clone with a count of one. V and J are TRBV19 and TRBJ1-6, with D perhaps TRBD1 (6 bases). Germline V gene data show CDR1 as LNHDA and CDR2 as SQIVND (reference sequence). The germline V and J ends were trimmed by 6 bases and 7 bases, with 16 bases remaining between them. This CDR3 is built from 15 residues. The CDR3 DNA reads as TGTGCCAGTAGGTCAACAGGGTCGAGGAATTCACCCCTCCACTTT. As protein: CASRSTGSRNSPLHF.

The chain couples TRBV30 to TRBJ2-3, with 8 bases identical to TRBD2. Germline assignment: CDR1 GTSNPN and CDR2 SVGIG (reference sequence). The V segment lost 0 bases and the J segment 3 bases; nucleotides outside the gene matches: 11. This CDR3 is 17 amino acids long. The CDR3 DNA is TGTGCCTGGAGTGTACGTTTGTCGAGACTAGCGACAGATACGCAGTATTTT. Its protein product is CAWSVRLSRLATDTQYF.

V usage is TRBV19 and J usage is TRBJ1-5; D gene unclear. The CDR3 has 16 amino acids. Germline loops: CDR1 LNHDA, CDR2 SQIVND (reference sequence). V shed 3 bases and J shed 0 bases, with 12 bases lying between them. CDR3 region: CASSIPREYSNQPQHF. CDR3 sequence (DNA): TGTGCCAGTAGTATCCCGAGGGAGTATAGCAATCAGCCCCAGCATTTT.

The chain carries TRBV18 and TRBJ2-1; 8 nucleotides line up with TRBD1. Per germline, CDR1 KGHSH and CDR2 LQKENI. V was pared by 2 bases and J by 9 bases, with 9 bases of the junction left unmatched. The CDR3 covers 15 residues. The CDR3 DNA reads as TGTGCCAGCTCACCAGGGCAGGGGGCGTTGAGTGAGCAGTTCTTC. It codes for CASSPGQGALSEQFF.